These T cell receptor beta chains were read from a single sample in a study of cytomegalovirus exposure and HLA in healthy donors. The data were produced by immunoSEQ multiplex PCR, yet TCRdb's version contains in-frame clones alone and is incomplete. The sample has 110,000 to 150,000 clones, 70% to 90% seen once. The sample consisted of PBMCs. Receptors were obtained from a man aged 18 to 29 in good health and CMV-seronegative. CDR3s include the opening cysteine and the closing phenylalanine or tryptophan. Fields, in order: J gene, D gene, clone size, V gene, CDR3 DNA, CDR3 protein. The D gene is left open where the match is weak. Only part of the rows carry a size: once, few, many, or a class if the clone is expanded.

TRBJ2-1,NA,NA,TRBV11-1,TGTGCCAGCAGCCCAAGGGGCAGGATGAGCTCCTACAATGAGCAGTTCTTC,CASSPRGRMSSYNEQFF
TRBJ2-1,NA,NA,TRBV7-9,TGTGCCAGCAGCCTCACCGTGGGGGGGCACTACAATGAGCAGTTCTTC,CASSLTVGGHYNEQFF
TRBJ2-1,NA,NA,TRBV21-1,TGTGCCAGTATAAAAGGGGTTATCGCCTACAATGAGCAGTTCTTC,CASIKGVIAYNEQFF
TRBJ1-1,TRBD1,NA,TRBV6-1,TGTGCCAGCAGTCAGGGGGGCAGGGGGCTAGCTTTCTTT,CASSQGGRGLAFF
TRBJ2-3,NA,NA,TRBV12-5,TGTGCTAGTGGTTTGGTATTGAGGGGGACCACAGATACGCAGTATTTT,CASGLVLRGTTDTQYF
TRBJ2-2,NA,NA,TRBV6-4,TGTGCCAGCAGTGCGGACGGGGGATCGTACGGGGAGCTGTTTTTT,CASSADGGSYGELFF
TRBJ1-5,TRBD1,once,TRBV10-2,TGCGCCAGCAGTTGGACAGGGGCCCAGCCCCAGCATTTT,CASSWTGAQPQHF
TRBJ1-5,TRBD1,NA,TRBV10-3,TGTGCCATCAGTCCTGGACAGGGTAGATATAGCAATCAGCCCCAGCATTTT,CAISPGQGRYSNQPQHF
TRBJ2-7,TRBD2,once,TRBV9,TGTGCCAGCAGCGTAGGGGCGGGAGGGCCGTTCGAGCAGTACTTC,CASSVGAGGPFEQYF
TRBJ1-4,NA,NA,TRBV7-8,TGTGCCAGCAGCTTAGTGTTGGGCAAGACTGAAAAACTGTTTTTT,CASSLVLGKTEKLFF
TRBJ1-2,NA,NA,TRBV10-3,TGTGCCATCAGTGAGCAGATCTATGGCTACACCTTC,CAISEQIYGYTF
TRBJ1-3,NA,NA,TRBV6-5,TGTGCCAGCAGGCTCAGGGGCTCTGGAAACACCATATATTTT,CASRLRGSGNTIYF
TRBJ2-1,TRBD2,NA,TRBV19,TGTGCCAGTAGTATAGAGCGGGGGGGCCTCTACAATGAGCAGTTCTTC,CASSIERGGLYNEQFF
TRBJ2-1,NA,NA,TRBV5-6,TGTGCCAGCAGCCGAGGACTTCCCTTTTCCTACAATGAGCAGTTCTTC,CASSRGLPFSYNEQFF
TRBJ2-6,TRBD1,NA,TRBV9,TGTGCCAGCAGCGGGGGACAGGTTCCCTCTGGGGCCAACGTCCTGACTTTC,CASSGGQVPSGANVLTF
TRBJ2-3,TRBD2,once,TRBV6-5,TGTGCCAGCAGTTACACGGGACTAGCAACAGATACGCAGTATTTT,CASSYTGLATDTQYF
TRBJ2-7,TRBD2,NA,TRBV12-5,TGTGCTAGTGGTCCCAGCGGGGCGCTGGTGGATGGTGAGCAGTACTTC,CASGPSGALVDGEQYF
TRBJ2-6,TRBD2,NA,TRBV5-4,TGTGCCAGCAGCCCGGGAGGGCCCTTATTGGGGGCCAACGTCCTGACTTTC,CASSPGGPLLGANVLTF
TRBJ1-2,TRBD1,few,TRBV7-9,TGTGCCAGCAGCGGAGGACAGGGCCTTAACTATGGCTACACCTTC,CASSGGQGLNYGYTF
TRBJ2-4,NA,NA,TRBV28,TGTGCCAGCAGTCCCATTTTCGGGATTTTGGGCAAAAACATTCAGTACTTC,CASSPIFGILGKNIQYF